This T cell receptor beta chain was captured in a study of neoadjuvant nivolumab and ipilimumab in lung cancer. Study-wide context: Patients got nivolumab 3 mg/kg on days 1, 15 and 29; combination added ipilimumab 1 mg/kg day 1. Study conclusions and caveats: Only two of four nivolumab-treated tumors gained richness and clonality by surgery. TCR sequencing covered a small number of samples.

The CDR3 is made up of 14 amino acids. Germline V gene lookup returns CDR1 SSHAT and CDR2 FNYEAQ (reference sequence). V lost 6 bases and J 1 base, leaving 9 bases between the germline ends. For this clone: Its target is unknown.

Sequencing used immunoSEQ multiplex PCR; TCRdb keeps in-frame clones, though not all of them. The sample consists of under 35,000 clones, around nine tenths of them appearing once. The input for sequencing was peripheral blood, taken after neoadjuvant nivolumab, alone or with ipilimumab, at or shortly before surgery. This receptor was taken from an adult with non-small cell lung cancer. This sequence joins TRBV7-7 and TRBJ2-2; D gene unclear. CDR3 in DNA: TGTGCCAGCAGTTCTGTGGGGAACACCGGGGAGCTGTTTTTT. This gives the protein CASSSVGNTGELFF.